This T cell receptor (beta chain) originates from a study of tumor T cells in aggressive B-cell lymphoma. Using immunoSEQ multiplex PCR, the repertoire was profiled, and TCRdb retains in-frame clones only, with some absent. The sample carries under 2,500 clones, 81% recorded once. Trimming at V came to 4 bases and at J to 12 bases, leaving 15 bases not matched to a gene. This CDR3 comprises 15 residues. Germline CDR1 reads SGHNT; CDR2 reads YYREEE (reference sequence). Input material: tumor tissue. The J gene is TRBJ2-1, the V gene TRBV5-4, with 8 bases lining up with TRBD1. The clonotype comes from an adult with diffuse large B cell lymphoma. The CDR3 DNA follows: TGTGCCAGCAGCCACACCCTCGGACAGGGCGATAGGCAGTTCTTC. This sequence encodes CASSHTLGQGDRQFF.